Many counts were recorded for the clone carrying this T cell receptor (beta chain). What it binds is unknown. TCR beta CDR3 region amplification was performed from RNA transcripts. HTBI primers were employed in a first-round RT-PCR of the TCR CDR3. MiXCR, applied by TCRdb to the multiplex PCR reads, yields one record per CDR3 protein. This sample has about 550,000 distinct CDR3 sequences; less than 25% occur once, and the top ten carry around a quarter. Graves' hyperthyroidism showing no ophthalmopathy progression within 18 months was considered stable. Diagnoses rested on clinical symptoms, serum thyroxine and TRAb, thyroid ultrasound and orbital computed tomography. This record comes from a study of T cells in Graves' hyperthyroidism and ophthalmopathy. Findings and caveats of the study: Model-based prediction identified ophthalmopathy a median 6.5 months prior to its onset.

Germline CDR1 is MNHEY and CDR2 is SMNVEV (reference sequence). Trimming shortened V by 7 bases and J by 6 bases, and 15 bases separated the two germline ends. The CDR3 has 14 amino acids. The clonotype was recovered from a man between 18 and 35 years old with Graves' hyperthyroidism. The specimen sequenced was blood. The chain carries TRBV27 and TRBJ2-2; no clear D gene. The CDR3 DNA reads TGTGCCAGCACTCAGACGTGGGGTCCCGGGGAGCTGTTTTTT. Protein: CASTQTWGPGELFF.